These 9 T cell receptor beta chains share one sample of origin, sequenced in a study of blood T cell repertoires in COVID-19 (dated by TCRdb to 2018 to 2021). Libraries were prepared through the immunoSEQ multiplex PCR assay. TCRdb provides this immuneACCESS table in a form limited to in-frame rearrangements. Some clones are lacking; in checked studies, under half of them reflect an unresolved V gene, and why the rest are absent is not known. This sample gives 150,000 to 200,000 clones in total; 81% of them show up just once. The biggest ten clones account for 9% to 15% of the sample. What was sequenced was peripheral blood. The receptors stem from a woman older than 75 with COVID-19, enrolled during active disease.

V is TRBV5-1 and J is TRBJ2-7; 9 bases agree with TRBD2. Trimming cost V 0 bases and J 5 bases; bases outside gene matches: 9. This CDR3 is 16 amino acids long. Germline V lookup: CDR1 SGHRS, CDR2 YFSETQ. CDR3 DNA: TGCGCCAGCAGCTTGGCGGCAAGTAGCGGGGGCAACGAGCAGTACTTC. It yields the protein CASSLAASSGGNEQYF.

The table lists this clone with a count of one. The genes are TRBV18 and TRBJ2-1; possibly TRBD2 for D (6 bases). The V gene lost 3 bases and the J gene lost 0 bases, with 12 bases spanning the gap. The CDR3 totals 16 residues. Per germline, CDR1 KGHSH and CDR2 LQKENI. CDR3 nucleotides: TGTGCCAGCTCACCGCCCGGGACTTACTCCTACAATGAGCAGTTCTTC. Translated: CASSPPGTYSYNEQFF.

The V gene is TRBV12-3 or TRBV12-4, the J gene TRBJ1-5; D remains ambiguous. The CDR3 sequence is 13 residues long. V was trimmed by 0 bases and J by 6 bases, leaving 6 bases between them. CDR3 in amino acids: CASSLALRQPQHF. The CDR3 nucleotides are TGTGCCAGCAGTTTAGCGTTGCGTCAGCCCCAGCATTTT.

This clone was detected a few times. This rearrangement joins TRBV7-2 to TRBJ2-7, with a tentative D call TRBD2 (5 bases). The CDR3 loop spans 14 amino acids. The germline V and J ends were trimmed by 2 bases and 3 bases, with 11 bases remaining between them. Germline V gene lookup returns CDR1 SGHTA and CDR2 FQGNSA. This chain's CDR3 is CASSLMRESYEQYF. CDR3 coding DNA: TGTGCCAGCAGCTTAATGAGGGAGAGCTACGAGCAGTACTTC.

This clone was seen only a few times. This chain joins TRBV15 and TRBJ1-5; no clear D gene. Germline V lookup: CDR1 LNHNV, CDR2 YYDKDF (reference sequence). V lost 0 bases to trimming and J lost 9 bases, with 9 bases between them. The CDR3 contains 13 residues. CDR3 bases: TGTGCCACCAGCAGAGATATGTCGGGGCCCCAGCATTTT. As protein: CATSRDMSGPQHF.

CDR3 loop: CASSPYLLFEESPLHF. The CDR3 nucleotides read TGTGCCAGCAGCCCCTACCTTTTGTTTGAGGAGTCACCCCTCCACTTT. The chain joins TRBV3-1 (or the pseudogene TRBV3-2) to TRBJ1-6; D is uncertain. The CDR3 has 16 residues. V lost 4 bases and J lost 10, with 20 bases in between. Germline V gene lookup returns CDR1 LGHDT and CDR2 YNNKEL (reference sequence).

The chain employs TRBV2 and TRBJ2-5; D may be TRBD2 (5 bases). Germline CDR1 and CDR2: SNHLY and FYNNEI. The length of the CDR3 is 14 residues. V shed 5 bases and J shed 4 bases, with 14 bases lying between them. The CDR3 DNA follows: TGTGCCAGCAGTAAACTGACGCGGGCAGAGACCCAGTACTTC. As protein: CASSKLTRAETQYF.

The V gene is TRBV4-2, the J gene TRBJ2-3; maybe TRBD1 (6 bases). Germline values: CDR1 LGHNA, CDR2 YNFKEQ. The ends were cut back, 5 bases at V and 3 bases at J, with 12 bases in the middle. The length of the CDR3 is 14 residues. DNA for the CDR3: TGTGCCAGCAGCACCACAGGGTCTACAGATACGCAGTATTTT. Its translation is CASSTTGSTDTQYF.

The J gene is TRBJ2-2, the V gene TRBV7-3; 11 nucleotides agree with TRBD2. The CDR3 consists of 15 residues. The V gene end was trimmed by 5 bases and the J gene end by 3 bases; junction bases not matched to a gene: 2. From germline, CDR1 is SGHTA and CDR2 FQGTGA. In DNA form, the CDR3 reads TGTGCCAGCAGCCGACTAGCGGGGTACACCGGGGAGCTGTTTTTT. Amino acids: CASSRLAGYTGELFF.